Below, 5 T cell receptor beta chains from the same sample are listed, as sequenced in a study of cytomegalovirus exposure and HLA in healthy donors. Vbeta (60) and Jbeta (13) primers were used in the PCR. Using immunoSEQ multiplex PCR, the repertoire was profiled, and TCRdb retains in-frame clones only, with some absent. The table has more than 150,000 clones, 77% seen once. Sequences were obtained from PBMCs. These receptors were obtained from a young man in good health and CMV-seronegative.

The rearrangement joins TRBV5-6 to TRBJ2-3, with D perhaps TRBD1 (6 bases). The CDR3 has 15 amino acids. Looked up from germline, CDR1 is SGHDT and CDR2 is YYEEEE. Trimming shortened V by 2 bases and J by 1 base, and 11 bases separated the two germline ends. The CDR3 DNA sequence: TGTGCCAGCAGCTTACAGGGTATGGGCACAGATACGCAGTATTTT. It codes for CASSLQGMGTDTQYF.

The gene calls are TRBV9 and TRBJ2-4; the match to TRBD1 covers 7 bases. CDR3 length: 12 residues. Germline trimming cut 4 bases from V and 7 bases from J; bases unmatched to any gene: 2. Germline V gene data show CDR1 as SGDLS and CDR2 as YYNGEE. The CDR3 loop is CASSPQGNIQYF. As DNA, the CDR3 is TGTGCCAGCAGCCCACAGGGGAACATTCAGTACTTC.

CDR3 bases: TGTGCCAGCAGCTCGGGAGAGAAGCATGAGACCCAGTACTTC. This encodes CASSSGEKHETQYF. The gene calls are TRBV11-2 and TRBJ2-5, with D tentatively TRBD2 (6 bases). Germline lookup yields CDR1 SGHAT and CDR2 FQNNGV. Between the trimmed V and J ends, which lost 4 bases and 5 bases, there was a span of 14 bases. The CDR3 contains 14 residues. Variable domain in full (rest from reference TRBV11-2 and TRBJ2-5): EAGVAQSPRYKIIEKRQSVAFWCNPISGHATLYWYQQILGQGPKLLIQFQNNGVVDDSQLPKDRFSAERLKGVDSTLKIQPAKLEDSAVYLCASSSGEKHETQYFGPGTRLLVL.

V usage is TRBV19 and J usage is TRBJ2-6; TRBD2 is a possible D gene (5 bases). Trimming took off 7 bases at V and 1 base at J, with 20 bases between the two ends. Germline-derived CDR1 and CDR2 are LNHDA and SQIVND (reference sequence). CDR3 size: 18 residues. CDR3 in amino acids: CASTPGWRKLSGANVLTF. The CDR3 DNA follows: TGTGCCAGTACCCCCGGATGGAGGAAACTTTCTGGGGCCAACGTCCTGACTTTC.

Only one count was recorded for this clone. The genes are TRBV19 and TRBJ2-7; 11 bases align to TRBD1. With 6 bases clipped from V and 0 bases from J, the junction kept 4 bases outside the gene matches. The germline V gene has CDR1 LNHDA and CDR2 SQIVND (reference sequence). The length of the CDR3 is 15 residues. CDR3 amino acids: CASSLDRGHSYEQYF. CDR3 DNA: TGTGCCAGTAGCCTGGACAGGGGGCACTCCTACGAGCAGTACTTC. The full variable domain, its missing parts supplied by reference TRBV19 and TRBJ2-7, is DGGITQSPKYLFRKEGQNVTLSCEQNLNHDAMYWYRQDPGQGLRLIYYSQIVNDFQKGDIAEGYSVSREKKESFPLTVTSAQKNPTAFYLCASSLDRGHSYEQYFGPGTRLTVT.